Presented here are 23 T cell receptor beta chains from one specimen sequenced in a study of T cells in Graves' hyperthyroidism and ophthalmopathy. Amplification targeted TCR beta CDR3 regions from RNA transcripts. RT-PCR in the first round (using the HTBI primer set) targeted the TCR CDR3. TCRdb fed the multiplex PCR reads into MiXCR, producing one record per CDR3 protein. Of approximately 430,000 distinct CDR3 sequences in the sample, 15% to 19% were seen once. The sequenced sample consisted of blood. The source of these receptors is a woman under 30 with Graves' hyperthyroidism.

This clonotype was detected many times. This chain connects TRBV29-1 to TRBJ2-1; TRBD2 matches 7 bases. The CDR3 contains 16 residues. V shed 1 base and J 0 bases; nucleotides not matched to a gene: 6. Germline CDR1 and CDR2: SQVTM and ANQGSEA. As DNA, the CDR3 is TGCAGCGTTGAAGGAGGCGCGGGAGCCTCCTACAATGAGCAGTTCTTC. This gives the protein CSVEGGAGASYNEQFF.

The rearrangement joins TRBV20-1 to TRBJ1-3; no clear D gene. The V gene lost 6 bases and the J gene lost 0 bases, with 12 bases spanning the gap. Per the germline V gene, CDR1 is DFQATT and CDR2 is SNEGSKA (reference sequence). The CDR3 contains 14 residues. CDR3 DNA sequence: TGCAGTGCCGCTCGGGCGGACTCTGGAAACACCATATATTTT. It is translated as CSAARADSGNTIYF.

This clonotype was counted ten times or more. CDR3: CATSDLTSGSYEQFF. CDR3 coding DNA: TGTGCCACCAGTGATTTAACTAGCGGGAGCTATGAGCAGTTCTTC. The chain is built from TRBV24-1 and TRBJ2-1; 11 nucleotides match TRBD2. The length of the CDR3 is 15 residues. V shed 1 base, J shed 8 bases, and the junction held 3 bases outside the gene matches. Per the germline V gene, CDR1 is KGHDR and CDR2 is SFDVKD.

This clonotype was seen ten or more times. The chain uses TRBV3-1 and TRBJ1-2; D gene uncertain. CDR3 length equals 13 residues. V lost 2 bases and J 0 bases, leaving 4 bases between the germline ends. CDR1 LGHDT and CDR2 YNNKEL come from the germline V gene (reference sequence). The CDR3 DNA reads TGTGCCAGCAGCCAACCCACTAACTATGGCTACACCTTC. Protein: CASSQPTNYGYTF.

The chain has TRBV5-6 and TRBJ1-5; D is unresolved. The CDR3 sequence is 15 residues long. Germline V gene lookup returns CDR1 SGHDT and CDR2 YYEEEE. Trimming took 1 base from V and 3 from J, leaving 11 bases between them. The CDR3 nucleotides read TGTGCCAGCAGCTTGAGGAACGTCCCCAATCAGCCCCAGCATTTT. Translated, it gives CASSLRNVPNQPQHF.

The genes are TRBV10-3 and TRBJ1-6; 7 positions agree with TRBD1. CDR1 is ENHRY and CDR2 is SYGVKD in the germline V gene. J was trimmed by 8 bases and V by 2 bases; bases with no gene match: 3. This CDR3 has 14 residues. The CDR3 DNA is TGTGCCATCAGTGAGGAGGGGGCCGATTCACCCCTCCACTTT. Its protein is CAISEEGADSPLHF.

This clonotype was recorded at least ten times. J is TRBJ2-7 and V is TRBV27; 7 bases align to TRBD1. Trimming cost V 6 bases and J 2 bases; bases outside gene matches: 4. Looked up from germline, CDR1 is MNHEY and CDR2 is SMNVEV (reference sequence). The CDR3 loop spans 13 amino acids. CDR3: CASRRGGAYEQYF. The CDR3 DNA sequence: TGTGCCAGCAGGAGAGGGGGCGCCTACGAGCAGTACTTC.

The table lists this clonotype with many counts. The chain uses TRBV27 and TRBJ2-3; D not resolved. Germline V gene data show CDR1 as MNHEY and CDR2 as SMNVEV (reference sequence). The CDR3 loop spans 16 amino acids. Trimming removed 5 bases from V and 0 bases from J, with 15 bases in between. CDR3 nucleotides: TGTGCCAGCAGTCCCCTGGAAACGTTTAGCACAGATACGCAGTATTTT. Translation: CASSPLETFSTDTQYF.

The chain recombines TRBV20-1 with TRBJ2-7; 9 nucleotides match TRBD2. This CDR3 is built from 16 residues. The germline V gene has CDR1 DFQATT and CDR2 SNEGSKA (reference sequence). Trimming took 6 bases from V and 2 from J; bases not matched to a gene: 14. The CDR3 DNA reads TGCAGTGCAAAGCGGGGCGGGAGGGCCTGGACCTACGAGCAGTACTTC. This codes for CSAKRGGRAWTYEQYF.

In its sample, this clonotype was seen many times. The V gene is TRBV18, the J gene TRBJ2-2; D uncertain. Trimming removed 6 bases at V and 9 bases at J, with 8 bases between. Germline V lookup: CDR1 KGHSH, CDR2 LQKENI. This CDR3 contains 11 residues. CDR3 region: CASSQARELFF. The CDR3 DNA reads TGTGCCAGCTCCCAGGCCCGGGAGCTGTTTTTT.

The rearrangement joins TRBV29-1 to TRBJ1-1; no definite D call. Trimming stripped 4 bases from V and 2 bases from J, with 17 bases between. The CDR3 spans 15 residues. From germline, CDR1 is SQVTM and CDR2 ANQGSEA. This CDR3 reads CSVVSVGRKNTEAFF. The CDR3, as DNA: TGCAGCGTTGTGTCCGTCGGCAGAAAAAACACTGAAGCTTTCTTT.

This clonotype was counted a few times. Possible read error: a much larger clone is one base away. J is TRBJ2-2 and V is TRBV7-3; D not certain. Germline CDR1 reads SGHTA; CDR2 reads FQGTGA. Trimming removed 3 bases from V and 7 bases from J, with 6 bases in between. The CDR3 is made up of 12 amino acids. This CDR3 reads CASSLGIGELFF. The DNA for the CDR3 is TGTGCCAGCAGCTTGGGGATCGGGGAGCTGTTTTTT.

The chain links TRBV20-1 to TRBJ2-3; TRBD2 matches 9 bases. Germline V gene data show CDR1 as DFQATT and CDR2 as SNEGSKA (reference sequence). V lost 3 bases, J lost 1 base, and 8 bases stayed unmatched. The CDR3 totals 16 residues. CDR3 coding DNA: TGCAGTGCTAGCTTCGGACTAGCGACAGGCACAGATACGCAGTATTTT. This encodes CSASFGLATGTDTQYF.

The rearrangement links TRBV27 to TRBJ2-7; D is ambiguous. The CDR3 extends over 13 amino acids. Trimming cost V 5 bases and J 1 base, with 9 bases left between them. CDR1 and CDR2 from the germline V gene are MNHEY and SMNVEV (reference sequence). The chain's CDR3 is CASSIGLSYEQYF. The CDR3 coding sequence is TGTGCCAGCAGTATCGGGCTTTCCTACGAGCAGTACTTC.

The genes are TRBV19 and TRBJ1-1; 7 bases line up with TRBD1. J was trimmed by 4 bases and V by 5 bases; bases with no gene match: 10. Germline loops: CDR1 LNHDA, CDR2 SQIVND (reference sequence). This CDR3 comprises 15 residues. The CDR3 loop is CASSSTGVWGTEAFF. CDR3 coding DNA: TGTGCCAGTAGTTCCACAGGGGTTTGGGGCACTGAAGCTTTCTTT.

The V and J genes are TRBV3-1 and TRBJ2-1, with a tentative D call TRBD2 (5 bases). Germline CDR1 LGHDT, CDR2 YNNKEL (reference sequence). CDR3 length: 15 residues. V lost 4 bases, J lost 6 bases, and 16 bases lay in between. For the CDR3, the DNA is TGTGCCAGCAGCCCACTAGACCAGTCTAGCAATGAGCAGTTCTTC. As protein: CASSPLDQSSNEQFF.

The V and J genes are TRBV29-1 and TRBJ1-2; no definite D call. V gave up 1 base and J gave up 8 bases, with 14 bases separating them. This CDR3 is 13 amino acids long. Germline assignment: CDR1 SQVTM and CDR2 ANQGSEA. The CDR3 loop reads CSVEAYSGRGYTF. Here the CDR3 DNA reads TGCAGCGTTGAAGCTTATAGCGGACGGGGCTACACCTTC.

This clonotype was seen many times. The chain employs TRBV5-1 and TRBJ2-1; 11 nucleotides align to TRBD2. This CDR3 has 17 amino acids. The V gene's germline CDR1 is SGHRS and CDR2 YFSETQ. V lost 0 bases to trimming and J lost 7 bases; unmatched junction nucleotides: 9. The CDR3 is CASSLVGSGRAGNEQFF. The CDR3 DNA is TGCGCCAGCAGCTTGGTGGGTAGCGGGAGGGCGGGGAATGAGCAGTTCTTC.

This rearrangement joins TRBV5-1 to TRBJ1-3; perhaps TRBD1 as D (5 bases). The CDR3 length is 14 residues. V was cut by 7 bases and J by 2 bases, with 13 bases left in between. The V gene's germline CDR1 is SGHRS and CDR2 YFSETQ. The CDR3 nucleotides read TGCGCCAGCGCACCCGAAGGGGCTGGAAACACCATATATTTT. Amino acids: CASAPEGAGNTIYF.

This sequence joins TRBV2 and TRBJ1-2, with TRBD1 as a possible D gene (6 bases). V was trimmed by 11 bases and J by 3 bases, leaving 16 bases between them. This CDR3 is built from 13 residues. Germline-derived CDR1 and CDR2 are SNHLY and FYNNEI. CDR3: CAGEQGDDYGYTF. CDR3 in DNA: TGTGCCGGGGAACAGGGAGACGACTATGGCTACACCTTC.

The chain links TRBV5-1 to TRBJ1-6, with 10 bases lining up with TRBD1. The CDR3 consists of 15 residues. J gave up 8 bases and V 4 bases, and 6 bases lay outside the gene matches. Germline V gene sequence: CDR1 SGHRS, CDR2 YFSETQ. Here the CDR3 DNA reads TGCGCCAGCAGCGGCCGGACAGGGGGTGATTCACCCCTCCACTTT. It codes for CASSGRTGGDSPLHF.

V gene TRBV24-1 combines with J gene TRBJ2-6; D might be TRBD1 (6 bases). The V end lost 6 bases, the J end lost 0 bases, and 17 bases lay between the germline ends. The CDR3 runs 18 residues. Germline-derived CDR1 and CDR2 are KGHDR and SFDVKD. Written as DNA, the CDR3 is TGTGCCACCAGTCACCGGGACACCACATTCTCTGGGGCCAACGTCCTGACTTTC. Translation gives CATSHRDTTFSGANVLTF.

The sample holds many counts of this clonotype. V and J are TRBV7-6 and TRBJ2-2; TRBD1 is a possible D gene (5 bases). The V and J ends lost 1 base and 6 bases respectively, with 6 bases between them. The germline gives CDR1 SGHVS, CDR2 FNYEAQ. This CDR3 has 13 residues. Here the CDR3 DNA reads TGTGCCAGCAGCTTAGGGGGCGCCGGGGAGCTGTTTTTT. This sequence encodes CASSLGGAGELFF.